These T cell receptor beta chains were read from a single sample in a study of CD8 T cells in Susac syndrome. Each CDR3 protein gets one entry after TCRdb re-called the immunoSEQ multiplex PCR reads with MiXCR. The table includes 150,000 to 200,000 distinct CDR3 sequences, approximately 95% detected once. The sample taken for sequencing was CD4+ T cells from PBMCs. The receptors derive from a human donor with Susac syndrome. Each CDR3 is given with its conserved first and last residue. Each record gives: V gene, clone size, D gene, J gene, CDR3 DNA, CDR3 protein. D genes are given only for firm matches. For some rows the clone size is stated as once, few or many, or as a class when expanded; others skip it.

TRBV7-9	NA	NA	TRBJ2-3	TGTGCCAGCAATTTCTACCCGAAAACAGATACGCAGTATTTT	CASNFYPKTDTQYF
TRBV3-1	NA	TRBD1	TRBJ2-1	TGTGCCAGCAGCCAAGATGAGGACAGGATGCGGTACAATGAGCAGTTCTTC	CASSQDEDRMRYNEQFF
TRBV18	NA	NA	TRBJ1-1	TGTGCCAGCTCACCGGGGGCGGCTGAAGCTTTCTTT	CASSPGAAEAFF
TRBV12-3/TRBV12-4	NA	NA	TRBJ1-6	TGTGCCAGCAGTTTAGGGGCAGGTTCTAGCTCACCCCTCCACTTT	CASSLGAGSSSPLHF
TRBV18	NA	NA	TRBJ1-6	TGTGCCAGCTCCCACGATAATTCACCCCTCCACTTT	CASSHDNSPLHF
TRBV6-6	NA	NA	TRBJ2-2	TGTGCCAGCAGACCCCCCACCGGGGAGCTGTTTTTT	CASRPPTGELFF
TRBV28	NA	NA	TRBJ2-3	TGTGCCAGCAGTTTAAGGGGCCCCCAGTATTTT	CASSLRGPQYF
TRBV25-1	few	NA	TRBJ1-2	TGTGCCAGCAGGACTGACCGGGCCTATGGCTACACCTTC	CASRTDRAYGYTF
TRBV7-2	NA	NA	TRBJ2-5	TGTGCCAGCAGCTTTGTGCGGGAAGAGACCCAGTACTTC	CASSFVREETQYF
TRBV29-1	NA	TRBD1	TRBJ1-2	TGCAGCGTGCGCGGGACAGAGCATGGCTACACCTTC	CSVRGTEHGYTF
TRBV5-1	NA	TRBD2	TRBJ2-1	TGCGCCAGCAGCCCCACCAGTTCTAGCGGGCAGGCCTACAATGAGCAGTTCTTC	CASSPTSSSGQAYNEQFF
TRBV24-1	NA	NA	TRBJ2-3	TGTGCCACCAGTGCCGCGTATAGCACAGATACGCAGTATTTT	CATSAAYSTDTQYF
TRBV5-6	NA	NA	TRBJ2-6	TGTGCCAGCAGCTTTTTGTCTGGGGCCAACGTCCTGACTTTC	CASSFLSGANVLTF
TRBV9	once	TRBD2	TRBJ2-2	TGTGCCAGCAGCGAAACTAGCGGGAGGTCAGGGGCCGCGAACACCGGGGAGCTGTTTTTT	CASSETSGRSGAANTGELFF
TRBV24-1	NA	NA	TRBJ2-6	TGTGCCACCAGTGACCCATTTGCTGGGGCCAACGTCCTGACTTTC	CATSDPFAGANVLTF
TRBV28	NA	NA	TRBJ2-5	TGTGCCAGCAGTTTCTCCGGGACAAGTCCTAAGGAGACCCAGTACTTC	CASSFSGTSPKETQYF
TRBV20-1	NA	NA	TRBJ2-7	TGCAGTGCTAGAAAGGACAGCTCCTACGAGCAGTACTTC	CSARKDSSYEQYF
TRBV4-1	NA	NA	TRBJ2-5	TGCGCCAGCAGCCAAGGGGATGGGGGGACCCAGTACTTC	CASSQGDGGTQYF
TRBV20-1	NA	NA	TRBJ1-2	TGCAGTGCTAGAGGTGACAGGAGCACCTCCTCTAACTATGGCTACACCTTC	CSARGDRSTSSNYGYTF
TRBV3-1	NA	NA	TRBJ1-5	TGTGCCAGCAGCCAAGAAAGCAGGGCGACTCAGCCCCAGCATTTT	CASSQESRATQPQHF
TRBV5-6	NA	NA	TRBJ2-7	TGTGCCAGCAGCTTGGCCGTTGTGTGGGGACAACCCGAGCAGTACTTC	CASSLAVVWGQPEQYF